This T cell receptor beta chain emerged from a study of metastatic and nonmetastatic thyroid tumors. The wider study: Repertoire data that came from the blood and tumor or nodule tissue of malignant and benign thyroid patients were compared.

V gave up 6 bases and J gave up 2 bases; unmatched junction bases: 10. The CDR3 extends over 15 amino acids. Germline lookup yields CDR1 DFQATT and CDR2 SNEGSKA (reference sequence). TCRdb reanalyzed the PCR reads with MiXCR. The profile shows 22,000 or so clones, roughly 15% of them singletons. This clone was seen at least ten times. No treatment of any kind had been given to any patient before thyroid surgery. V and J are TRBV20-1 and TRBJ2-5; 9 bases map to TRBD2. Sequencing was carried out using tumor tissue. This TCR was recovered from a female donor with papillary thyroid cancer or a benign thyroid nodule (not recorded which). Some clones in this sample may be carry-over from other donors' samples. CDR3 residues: CSAEDASGNQETQYF. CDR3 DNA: TGCAGTGCAGAGGATGCTAGCGGGAATCAAGAGACCCAGTACTTC.